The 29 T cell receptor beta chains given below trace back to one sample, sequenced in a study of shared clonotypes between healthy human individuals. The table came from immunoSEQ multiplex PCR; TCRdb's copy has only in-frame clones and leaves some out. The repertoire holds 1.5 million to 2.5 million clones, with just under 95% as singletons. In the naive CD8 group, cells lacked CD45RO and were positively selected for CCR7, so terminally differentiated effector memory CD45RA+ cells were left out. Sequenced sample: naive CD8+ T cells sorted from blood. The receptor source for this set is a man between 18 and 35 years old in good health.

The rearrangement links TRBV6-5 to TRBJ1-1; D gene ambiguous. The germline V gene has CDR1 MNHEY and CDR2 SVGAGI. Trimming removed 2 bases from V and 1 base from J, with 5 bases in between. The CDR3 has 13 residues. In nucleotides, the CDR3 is TGTGCCAGCAGTTACCTGGCGAACACTGAAGCTTTCTTT. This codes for CASSYLANTEAFF.

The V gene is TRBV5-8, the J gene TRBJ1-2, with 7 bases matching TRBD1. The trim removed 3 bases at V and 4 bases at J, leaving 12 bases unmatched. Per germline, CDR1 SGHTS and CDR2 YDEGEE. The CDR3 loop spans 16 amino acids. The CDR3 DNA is TGTGCCAGCAGCTGGGGGGACAGCTCTTGGGGCTATGGCTACACCTTC. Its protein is CASSWGDSSWGYGYTF.

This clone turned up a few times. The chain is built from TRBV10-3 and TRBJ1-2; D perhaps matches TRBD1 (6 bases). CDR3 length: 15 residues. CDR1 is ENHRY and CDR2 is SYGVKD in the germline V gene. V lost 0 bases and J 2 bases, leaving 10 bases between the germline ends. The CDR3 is CAISESRGGNYGYTF. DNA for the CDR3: TGTGCCATCAGTGAGTCGAGGGGGGGCAACTATGGCTACACCTTC.

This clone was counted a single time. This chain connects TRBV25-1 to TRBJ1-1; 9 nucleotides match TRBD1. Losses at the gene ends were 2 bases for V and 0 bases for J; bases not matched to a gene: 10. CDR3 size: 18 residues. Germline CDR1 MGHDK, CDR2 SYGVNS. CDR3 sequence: CASSEVASGTGLNTEAFF. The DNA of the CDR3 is TGTGCCAGCAGTGAAGTTGCTTCAGGGACAGGGTTGAACACTGAAGCTTTCTTT. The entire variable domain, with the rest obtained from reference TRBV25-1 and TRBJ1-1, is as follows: EADIYQTPRYLVIGTGKKITLECSQTMGHDKMYWYQQDPGMELHLIHYSYGVNSTEKGDLSSESTVSRIRTEHFPLTLESARPSHTSQYLCASSEVASGTGLNTEAFFGQGTRLTVV.

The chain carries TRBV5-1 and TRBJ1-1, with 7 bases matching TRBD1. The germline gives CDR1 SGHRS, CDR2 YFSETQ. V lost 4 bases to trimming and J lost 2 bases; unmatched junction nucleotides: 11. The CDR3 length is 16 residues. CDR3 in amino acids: CASSITPDRPNTEAFF. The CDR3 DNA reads TGCGCCAGCAGCATCACCCCGGACAGGCCTAACACTGAAGCTTTCTTT.

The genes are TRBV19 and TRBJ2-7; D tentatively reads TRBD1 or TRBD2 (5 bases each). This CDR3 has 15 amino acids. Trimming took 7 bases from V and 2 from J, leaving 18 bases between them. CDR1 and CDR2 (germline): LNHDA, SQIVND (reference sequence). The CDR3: CASTNRWGSAYEQYF. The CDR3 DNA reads TGTGCCAGTACCAACAGGTGGGGGTCCGCCTACGAGCAGTACTTC.

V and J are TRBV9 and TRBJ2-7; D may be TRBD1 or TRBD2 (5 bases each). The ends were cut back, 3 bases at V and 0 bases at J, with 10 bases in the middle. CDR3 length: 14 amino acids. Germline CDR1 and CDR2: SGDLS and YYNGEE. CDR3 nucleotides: TGTGCCAGCAGCGGTAGGGACGGCTCCTACGAGCAGTACTTC. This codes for CASSGRDGSYEQYF.

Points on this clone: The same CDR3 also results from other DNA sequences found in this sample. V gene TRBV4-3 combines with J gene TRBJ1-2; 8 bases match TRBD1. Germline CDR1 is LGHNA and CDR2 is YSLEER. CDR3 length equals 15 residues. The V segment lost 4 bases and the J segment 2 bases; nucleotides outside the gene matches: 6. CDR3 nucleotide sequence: TGCGCCAGCAGCCCCGGACAGGGAGCGAACTATGGCTACACCTTC. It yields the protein CASSPGQGANYGYTF.

For the CDR3, the DNA is TGTGCCAGCAGTAAAGGGACAGGGGAAGAGACCCAGTACTTC. This translates into CASSKGTGEETQYF. The rearrangement links TRBV25-1 to TRBJ2-5, with 10 bases lining up with TRBD1. Germline CDR1 MGHDK, CDR2 SYGVNS. V trimming: 5 bases; J trimming: 3 bases; junction bases outside the gene matches: 3. The CDR3 sequence is 14 residues long.

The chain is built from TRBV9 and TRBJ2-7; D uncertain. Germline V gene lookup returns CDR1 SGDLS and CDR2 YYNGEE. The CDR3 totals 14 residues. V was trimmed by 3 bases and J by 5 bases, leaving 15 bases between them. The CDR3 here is CASSARFGNNEQYF. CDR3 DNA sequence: TGTGCCAGCAGCGCCCGGTTCGGTAATAACGAGCAGTACTTC.

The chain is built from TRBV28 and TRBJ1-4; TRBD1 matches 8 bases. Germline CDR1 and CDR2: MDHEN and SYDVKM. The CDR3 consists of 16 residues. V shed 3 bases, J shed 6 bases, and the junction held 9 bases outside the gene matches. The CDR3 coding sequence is TGTGCCAGCAGTTTCCCCTCAGCGACAGGGGATGAAAAACTGTTTTTT. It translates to CASSFPSATGDEKLFF.

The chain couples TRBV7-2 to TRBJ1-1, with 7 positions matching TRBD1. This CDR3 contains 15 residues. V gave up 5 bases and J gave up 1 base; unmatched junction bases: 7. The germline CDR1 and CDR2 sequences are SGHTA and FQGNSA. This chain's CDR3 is CASSTRQGANTEAFF. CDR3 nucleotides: TGTGCCAGCAGCACCCGACAGGGAGCGAACACTGAAGCTTTCTTT.

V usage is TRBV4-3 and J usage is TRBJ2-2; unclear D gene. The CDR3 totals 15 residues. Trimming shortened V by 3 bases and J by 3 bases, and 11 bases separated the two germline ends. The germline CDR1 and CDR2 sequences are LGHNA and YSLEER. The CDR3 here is CASSHLVYDTGELFF. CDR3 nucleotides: TGCGCCAGCAGCCATTTAGTCTATGACACCGGGGAGCTGTTTTTT.

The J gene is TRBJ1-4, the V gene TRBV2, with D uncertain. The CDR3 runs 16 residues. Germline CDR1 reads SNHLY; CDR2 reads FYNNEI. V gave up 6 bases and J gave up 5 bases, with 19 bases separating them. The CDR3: CASSVTEGLENEKLFF. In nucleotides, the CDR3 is TGTGCCAGCAGCGTTACCGAAGGACTGGAAAATGAAAAACTGTTTTTT.

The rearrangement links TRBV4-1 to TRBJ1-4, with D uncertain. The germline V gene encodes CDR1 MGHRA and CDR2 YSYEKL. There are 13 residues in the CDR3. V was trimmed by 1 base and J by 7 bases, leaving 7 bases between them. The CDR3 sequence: CASSQAESEKLFF. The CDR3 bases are TGCGCCAGCAGCCAAGCGGAAAGTGAAAAACTGTTTTTT.

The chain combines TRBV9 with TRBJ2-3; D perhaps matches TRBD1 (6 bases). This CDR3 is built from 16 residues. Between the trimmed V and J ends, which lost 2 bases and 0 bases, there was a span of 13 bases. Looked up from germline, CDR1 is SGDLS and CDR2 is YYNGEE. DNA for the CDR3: TGTGCCAGCAGCGTCCGGGACACCGAGAGCACAGATACGCAGTATTTT. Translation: CASSVRDTESTDTQYF. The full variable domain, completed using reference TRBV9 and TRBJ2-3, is DSGVTQTPKHLITATGQRVTLRCSPRSGDLSVYWYQQSLDQGLQFLIQYYNGEERAKGNILERFSAQQFPDLHSELNLSSLELGDSALYFCASSVRDTESTDTQYFGPGTRLTVL.

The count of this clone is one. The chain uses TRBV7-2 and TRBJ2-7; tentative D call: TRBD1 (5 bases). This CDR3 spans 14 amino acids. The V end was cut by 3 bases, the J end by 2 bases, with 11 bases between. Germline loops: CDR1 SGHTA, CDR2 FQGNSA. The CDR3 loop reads CASSFSQGPYEQYF. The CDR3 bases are TGTGCCAGCAGCTTCAGCCAGGGCCCCTACGAGCAGTACTTC.

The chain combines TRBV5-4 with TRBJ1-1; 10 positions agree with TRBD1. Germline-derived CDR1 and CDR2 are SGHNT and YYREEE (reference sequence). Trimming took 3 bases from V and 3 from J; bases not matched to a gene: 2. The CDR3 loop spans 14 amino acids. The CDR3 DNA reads TGTGCCAGCAGCTCTGACAGGGGGCACACTGAAGCTTTCTTT. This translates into CASSSDRGHTEAFF.

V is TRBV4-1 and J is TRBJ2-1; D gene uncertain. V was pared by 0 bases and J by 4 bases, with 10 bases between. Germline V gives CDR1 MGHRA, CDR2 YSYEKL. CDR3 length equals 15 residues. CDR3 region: CASSQDPRLYNEQFF. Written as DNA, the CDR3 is TGCGCCAGCAGCCAAGATCCGAGGCTATACAATGAGCAGTTCTTC.

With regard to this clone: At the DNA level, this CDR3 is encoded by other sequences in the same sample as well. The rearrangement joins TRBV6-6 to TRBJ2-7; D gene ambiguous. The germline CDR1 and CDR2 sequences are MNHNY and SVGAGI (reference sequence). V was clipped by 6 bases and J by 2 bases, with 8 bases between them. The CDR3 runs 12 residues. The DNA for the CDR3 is TGTGCCAGCAGGGATCGAGCCTACGAGCAGTACTTC. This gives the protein CASRDRAYEQYF.

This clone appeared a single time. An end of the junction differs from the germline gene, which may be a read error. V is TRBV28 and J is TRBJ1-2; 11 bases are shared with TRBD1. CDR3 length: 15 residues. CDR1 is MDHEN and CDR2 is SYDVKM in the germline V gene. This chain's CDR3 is CASSPPGTGGEEIGF. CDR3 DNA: TGTGCCAGCAGTCCACCCGGGACAGGGGGAGAAGAGATTGGGTTC.

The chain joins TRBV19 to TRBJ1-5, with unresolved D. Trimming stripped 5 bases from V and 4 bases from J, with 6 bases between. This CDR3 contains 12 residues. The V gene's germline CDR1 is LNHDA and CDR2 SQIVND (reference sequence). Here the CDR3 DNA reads TGTGCCAGTAGTTGGGAAAATCAGCCCCAGCATTTT. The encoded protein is CASSWENQPQHF.

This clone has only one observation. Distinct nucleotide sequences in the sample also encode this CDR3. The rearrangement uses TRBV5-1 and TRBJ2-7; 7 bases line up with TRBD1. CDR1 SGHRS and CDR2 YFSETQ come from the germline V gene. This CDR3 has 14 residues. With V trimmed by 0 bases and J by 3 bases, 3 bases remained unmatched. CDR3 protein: CASSLGDSLYEQYF. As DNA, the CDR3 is TGCGCCAGCAGCTTGGGGGACAGTCTCTACGAGCAGTACTTC.

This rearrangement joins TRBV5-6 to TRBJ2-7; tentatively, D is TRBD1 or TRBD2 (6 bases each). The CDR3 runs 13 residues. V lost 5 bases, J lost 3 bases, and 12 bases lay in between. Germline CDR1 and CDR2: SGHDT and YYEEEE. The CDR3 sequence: CASRSGGGYEQYF. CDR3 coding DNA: TGTGCCAGCAGAAGCGGAGGGGGCTACGAGCAGTACTTC.

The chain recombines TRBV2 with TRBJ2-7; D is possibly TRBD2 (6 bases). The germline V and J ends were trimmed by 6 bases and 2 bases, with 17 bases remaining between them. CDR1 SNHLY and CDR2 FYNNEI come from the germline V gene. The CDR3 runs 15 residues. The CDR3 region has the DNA TGTGCCAGCAGCGATACTAGCCGACGCGCCTACGAGCAGTACTTC. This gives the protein CASSDTSRRAYEQYF. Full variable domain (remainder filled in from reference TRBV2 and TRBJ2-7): EPEVTQTPSHQVTQMGQEVILRCVPISNHLYFYWYRQILGQKVEFLVSFYNNEISEKSEIFDDQFSVERPDGSNFTLKIRSTKLEDSAMYFCASSDTSRRAYEQYFGPGTRLTVT.

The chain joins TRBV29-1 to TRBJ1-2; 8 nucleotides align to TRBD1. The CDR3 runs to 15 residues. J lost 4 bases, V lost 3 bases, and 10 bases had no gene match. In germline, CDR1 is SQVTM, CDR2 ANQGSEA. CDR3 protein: CSVEIRQGFIYGYTF. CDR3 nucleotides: TGCAGCGTTGAGATTCGACAGGGGTTCATCTATGGCTACACCTTC.

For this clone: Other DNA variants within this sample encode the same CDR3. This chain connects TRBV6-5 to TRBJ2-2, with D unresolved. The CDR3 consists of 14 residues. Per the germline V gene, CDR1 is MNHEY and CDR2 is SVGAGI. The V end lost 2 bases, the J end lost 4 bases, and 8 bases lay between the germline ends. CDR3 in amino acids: CASSYGLSTGELFF. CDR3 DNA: TGTGCCAGCAGTTACGGCCTTAGCACCGGGGAGCTGTTTTTT.

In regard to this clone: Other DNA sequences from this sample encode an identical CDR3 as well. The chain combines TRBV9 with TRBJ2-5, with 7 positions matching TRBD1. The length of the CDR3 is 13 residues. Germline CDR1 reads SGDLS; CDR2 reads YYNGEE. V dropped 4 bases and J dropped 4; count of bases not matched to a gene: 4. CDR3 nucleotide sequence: TGTGCCAGCAGCCCGCGGACAGGAGAGACCCAGTACTTC. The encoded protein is CASSPRTGETQYF.

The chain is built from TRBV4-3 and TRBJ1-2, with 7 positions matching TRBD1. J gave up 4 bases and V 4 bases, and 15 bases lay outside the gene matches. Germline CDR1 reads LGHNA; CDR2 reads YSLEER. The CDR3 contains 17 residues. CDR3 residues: CASSPGILGQRFYGYTF. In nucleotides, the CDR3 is TGCGCCAGCAGCCCCGGAATCCTGGGACAGAGATTCTATGGCTACACCTTC.